This TCR beta chain comes out of a study of T-cell reconstitution after alpha-beta-depleted transplantation in children. The CDR3 covers 14 residues. The germline gives CDR1 MNHEY, CDR2 SVGEGT. J gave up 4 bases and V 7 bases, and 7 bases lay outside the gene matches. TCRbeta library construction was performed incorporating unique molecular identifiers. A single record per CDR3 protein comes from TCRdb applying MiXCR to the PCR reads. The sample yields 200,000 or so distinct CDR3 sequences, roughly 7% seen once. In its sample, this clonotype was seen a few times. Its antigen is not identified. Notes on the study in general: In patients about two months after transplant, alpha-beta T cells reportedly arose from several hundred expanded graft clones. Most T-cell counts and diversity one year after the transplant came from T cells that were newly produced. Some patients' high day-60 TCRbeta diversity was attributed to recipient cells surviving conditioning.

Here the sequenced sample was PBMCs, taken before TCRalphabeta/CD19-depleted stem cell transplant. The clonotype was recovered from a boy aged 2 to 10 with acute lymphoblastic leukemia, due to receive a stem cell transplant. The chain links TRBV6-2 or TRBV6-3 to TRBJ1-1; TRBD1 matches 9 bases. CDR3 bases: TGTGCCAGCACCATGGGACAGGGAACCACTGAAGCTTTCTTT. This encodes CASTMGQGTTEAFF.